This is a list of T cell receptor beta chains from one sample in a study of blood T cell repertoires in COVID-19. TCRdb's table, derived via immunoSEQ multiplex PCR, lists solely in-frame clones and lacks some. This repertoire shows about 120,000 clones, more than 70% found once; its top ten account for roughly 1.2%. The specimen sequenced was peripheral blood. The receptors come from a woman aged 80 or over with acute or convalescent COVID-19. Each CDR3 is given with its conserved first and last residue. Each record gives: J gene, clone size, V gene, D gene, CDR3 DNA, CDR3 protein. A D gene is named only where the DNA matches it firmly. Clone sizes are given selectively: once, few, many, or a class where the clone is expanded.

TRBJ1-1 | - | TRBV21-1 | - | TGTGCCAGCAGCATGGGGGCGGGGAACACTGAAGCTTTCTTT | CASSMGAGNTEAFF
TRBJ2-3 | once | TRBV19 | - | TGTGCCAGTAGTTGGACAGCGAGCACAGATACGCAGTATTTT | CASSWTASTDTQYF
TRBJ1-5 | once | TRBV3-1/TRBV3-2 | - | TGTGCCAGCGCAACAGCAGGCAATCAGCCCCAGCATTTT | CASATAGNQPQHF
TRBJ1-2 | - | TRBV7-2 | - | TGTGCCAGCAGCTTAGGAGGACAGCGCGTCTATGGCTACACCTTC | CASSLGGQRVYGYTF
TRBJ2-1 | - | TRBV7-9 | - | TGTGCCAGCATCCACAGGGTCCCTAGCGGAAACAATGAGCAGTTCTTC | CASIHRVPSGNNEQFF
TRBJ2-5 | - | TRBV10-3 | - | TGTGCCATCAGTGTATTGTCAGGGCAGGGGACCCAGTACTTC | CAISVLSGQGTQYF
TRBJ2-7 | once | TRBV5-5 | TRBD1 | TGTGCCAGCAGCTGGACGGGACAGAGGTACGAGCAGTACTTC | CASSWTGQRYEQYF
TRBJ2-1 | - | TRBV5-8 | TRBD2 | TGTGCCAGCAGCTTGGAGGTTCTAGCGGGAGGAGATTTCTTC | CASSLEVLAGGDFF
TRBJ2-4 | few | TRBV18 | TRBD2 | TGTGCCAGCTCACCGGACCTTCGCGTAGCGGGAGGGCCGGCCAAAAACATTCAGTACTTC | CASSPDLRVAGGPAKNIQYF
TRBJ2-7 | - | TRBV28 | TRBD1 | TGTGCCAGCAGCGCCCCGGGACAGAAAACCTACGAGCAGTACTTC | CASSAPGQKTYEQYF
TRBJ2-3 | - | TRBV1 | - | TGCACCAGCAGCACAGACGGCGGGGGGGTCACAGATACGCAGTATTTT | CTSSTDGGGVTDTQYF
TRBJ2-7 | - | TRBV28 | - | TGTGCCAGCGGGGGGACCAACTCCTACGAGCAGTACTTC | CASGGTNSYEQYF
TRBJ1-2 | - | TRBV6-2/TRBV6-3 | - | TGTGCCAGCAGTTACTCCTACAGGGCTGGGGACACCTTC | CASSYSYRAGDTF
TRBJ1-2 | once | TRBV3-1/TRBV3-2 | - | TGTGCCAGCAGCCAAGGAACAGGAAACTATGGCTACACCTTC | CASSQGTGNYGYTF
TRBJ2-3 | - | TRBV27 | - | TGTGCCAGCAGTCTTGCAGGCAGCCGCACAGATACGCAGTATTTT | CASSLAGSRTDTQYF
TRBJ1-1 | - | TRBV4-2 | TRBD1 | TGTGCCAGCAGCCCCCAAGACAGGGGAGCTTTCTTT | CASSPQDRGAFF
TRBJ2-7 | - | TRBV21-1 | - | TGTGCCAGCAGCAAAGTCGGACAGTTCATCTACGAGCAGTACTTC | CASSKVGQFIYEQYF
TRBJ1-2 | once | TRBV7-9 | TRBD1 | TGTGCCAGCAGCTTACAGGGGGCTACTTACACCTTC | CASSLQGATYTF
TRBJ1-2 | few | TRBV29-1 | TRBD1 | TGCAGCGCCATGACTCCGACAGGGGGGAATGGCTACACCTTC | CSAMTPTGGNGYTF
TRBJ2-5 | - | TRBV6-5 | - | TGTGCCAGCACCCTGACCGACACGGCTAAAGAGACCCAGTACTTC | CASTLTDTAKETQYF
TRBJ2-3 | once | TRBV10-3 | TRBD2 | TGTGCCAGCGGGACTAGCGGCTCTAGCACAGATACGCAGTATTTT | CASGTSGSSTDTQYF
TRBJ1-2 | - | TRBV6-6 | - | TGTGCCACGTGGAACTATGACTACACCTTC | CATWNYDYTF
TRBJ1-2 | - | TRBV29-1 | TRBD1 | TGCAGCGTTCAGGGGGCGGCAGGGTATGGCTACACCTTC | CSVQGAAGYGYTF
TRBJ1-2 | - | TRBV4-3 | - | TGCGCCAGCAGCCAAGATACACAGCGGGGGCATGGCTACACCTTC | CASSQDTQRGHGYTF
TRBJ1-3 | - | TRBV19 | - | TGTGCCAGTATTGGGCAGACCGGAAACACCATATATTTT | CASIGQTGNTIYF
TRBJ2-3 | once | TRBV6-5 | TRBD2 | TGTGCCAGCAGGTCTAGCGGGAGCACAGATACGCAGTATTTT | CASRSSGSTDTQYF
TRBJ1-2 | - | TRBV18 | - | TGTGCCAGCTCACCACCGGGGGCTTATTATGGCTACACCTTC | CASSPPGAYYGYTF
TRBJ2-1 | - | TRBV19 | TRBD2 | TGTGCCAGTAAAACTAGCGGGGGGGTGAACAATGAGCAGTTCTTC | CASKTSGGVNNEQFF
TRBJ1-2 | few | TRBV2 | TRBD1 | TGTGCCAGCAGTGAATTATCGGGAGGGGGCGGCTACACCTTC | CASSELSGGGGYTF
TRBJ1-5 | - | TRBV6-6 | - | TGTGCCAGCGGGGACCGCGGGATCTATAGCAATCAGCCCCAGCATTTT | CASGDRGIYSNQPQHF
TRBJ1-5 | - | TRBV10-3 | TRBD1 | TGTGCCATCACTGGGACAGGGAGAGGGTATCAGCCCCAGCATTTT | CAITGTGRGYQPQHF
TRBJ1-2 | once | TRBV7-2 | TRBD1 | TGTGCCAGCAGCTCGGACAGGGCTAACTATGGCTACACCTTC | CASSSDRANYGYTF
TRBJ1-1 | - | TRBV12-3/TRBV12-4 | - | TGTGCCAGCAGTTTGCGAGTGAACACTGAAGCTTTCTTT | CASSLRVNTEAFF
TRBJ2-3 | - | TRBV6-2/TRBV6-3 | TRBD1 | TGTGCCAGCAGTCGGGACAGGTCGACAGATACGCAGTATTTT | CASSRDRSTDTQYF
TRBJ1-3 | - | TRBV12-3/TRBV12-4 | - | TGTGCCAGCAGTTTTCGGAACACCATATATTTT | CASSFRNTIYF
TRBJ1-3 | once | TRBV28 | - | TGTGCCAGCAGTTTATCAGGGTCTGGAAACACCATATATTTT | CASSLSGSGNTIYF
TRBJ1-5 | - | TRBV20-1 | - | TGCAGTGCGGTCCTAAATCAGCCCCAGCATTTT | CSAVLNQPQHF
TRBJ1-5 | - | TRBV4-1 | - | TGCGCCAGCAGCCAACCAGGGACATTTCAGCCCCAGCATTTT | CASSQPGTFQPQHF
TRBJ1-2 | - | TRBV29-1 | TRBD1 | TGCAGCTCTGGGACAGGGGTTTACGGCTACACCTTC | CSSGTGVYGYTF
TRBJ2-1 | - | TRBV5-6 | TRBD2 | TGTGCCAGCAGCTCCACTAGCGGGGGCGGGAGCTCCTACAATGAGCAGTTCTTC | CASSSTSGGGSSYNEQFF
TRBJ1-3 | - | TRBV5-1 | TRBD1 | TGCGCCAGCAGCCCCGGGACAGGGGGAAACACCATATATTTT | CASSPGTGGNTIYF
TRBJ1-3 | - | TRBV18 | TRBD1 | TGTGCCAGCTCAGTGGGACAGTCTGGAAACACCATATATTTT | CASSVGQSGNTIYF
TRBJ1-1 | - | TRBV11-3 | - | TGTGCCAGCAGCTTAGAACCGGTCGAGAACACTGAAGCTTTCTTT | CASSLEPVENTEAFF
TRBJ1-1 | - | TRBV19 | - | TGTGCCAGTAGCCAGAGACAGCTGGGCACTGAAGCTTTCTTT | CASSQRQLGTEAFF
TRBJ2-7 | few | TRBV19 | TRBD1 | TGTGCCAGTAGCCCCACCGGGTACAGGGGGGCCTCTGACCCCCGCTACGAGCAGTACTTC | CASSPTGYRGASDPRYEQYF
TRBJ1-4 | - | TRBV5-1 | - | TGCGCCAGCAGCTTGGCCGGGATCAGTAATGAAAAACTGTTTTTT | CASSLAGISNEKLFF
TRBJ1-5 | - | TRBV2 | TRBD1 | TGTGCCAGCCAGGGGGGTTCCCGGGGCGATCAGCCCCAGCATTTT | CASQGGSRGDQPQHF
TRBJ2-7 | - | TRBV29-1 | TRBD1 | TGCAGCGTTGATGTCAGGGGGTACGAGCAGTACTTC | CSVDVRGYEQYF